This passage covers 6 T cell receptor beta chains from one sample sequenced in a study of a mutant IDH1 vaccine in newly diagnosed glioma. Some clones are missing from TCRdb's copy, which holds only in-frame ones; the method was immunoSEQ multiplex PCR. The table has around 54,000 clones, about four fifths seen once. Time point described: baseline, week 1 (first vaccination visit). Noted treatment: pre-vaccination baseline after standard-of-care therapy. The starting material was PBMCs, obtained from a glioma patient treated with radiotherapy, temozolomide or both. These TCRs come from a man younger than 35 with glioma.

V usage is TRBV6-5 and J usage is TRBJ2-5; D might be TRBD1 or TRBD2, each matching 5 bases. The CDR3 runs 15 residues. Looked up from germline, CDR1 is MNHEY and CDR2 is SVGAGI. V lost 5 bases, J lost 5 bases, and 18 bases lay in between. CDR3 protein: CASSATGLMVETQYF. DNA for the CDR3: TGTGCCAGCAGTGCGACGGGGCTAATGGTGGAGACCCAGTACTTC.

The CDR3 sequence: CASSVEQGAYEQYF. In DNA, the CDR3 is TGTGCCAGCAGCGTAGAACAGGGGGCTTACGAGCAGTACTTC. The chain couples TRBV9 to TRBJ2-7, with 9 bases aligning to TRBD1. Unmatched junction bases numbered 2, after V lost 0 bases and J lost 4 bases. The CDR3 is made up of 14 amino acids. Per the germline V gene, CDR1 is SGDLS and CDR2 is YYNGEE.

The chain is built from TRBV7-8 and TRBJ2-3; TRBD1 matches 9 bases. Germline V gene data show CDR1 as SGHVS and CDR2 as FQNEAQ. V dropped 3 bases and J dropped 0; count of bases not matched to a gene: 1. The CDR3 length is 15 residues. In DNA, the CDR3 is TGTGCCAGCAGCTTCGACAGGGGGAGCACAGATACGCAGTATTTT. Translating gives CASSFDRGSTDTQYF.

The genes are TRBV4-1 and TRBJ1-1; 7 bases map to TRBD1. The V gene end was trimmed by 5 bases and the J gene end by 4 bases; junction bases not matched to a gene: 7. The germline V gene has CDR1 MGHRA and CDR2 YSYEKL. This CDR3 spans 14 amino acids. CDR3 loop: CASSGPGGGTEAFF. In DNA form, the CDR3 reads TGCGCCAGCAGCGGTCCAGGGGGTGGCACTGAAGCTTTCTTT.

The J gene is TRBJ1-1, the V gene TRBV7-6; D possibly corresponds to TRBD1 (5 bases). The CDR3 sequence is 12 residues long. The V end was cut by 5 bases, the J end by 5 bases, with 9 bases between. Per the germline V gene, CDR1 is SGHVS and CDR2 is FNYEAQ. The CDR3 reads CASSPGGTEAFF. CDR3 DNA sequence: TGTGCCAGCAGCCCCGGGGGGACTGAAGCTTTCTTT.

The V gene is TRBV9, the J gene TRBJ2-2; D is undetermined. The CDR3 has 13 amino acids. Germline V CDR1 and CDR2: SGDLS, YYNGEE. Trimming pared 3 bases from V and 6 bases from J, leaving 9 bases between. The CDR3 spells CASSDKVAGELFF. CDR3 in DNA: TGTGCCAGCAGCGATAAGGTGGCCGGGGAGCTGTTTTTT.